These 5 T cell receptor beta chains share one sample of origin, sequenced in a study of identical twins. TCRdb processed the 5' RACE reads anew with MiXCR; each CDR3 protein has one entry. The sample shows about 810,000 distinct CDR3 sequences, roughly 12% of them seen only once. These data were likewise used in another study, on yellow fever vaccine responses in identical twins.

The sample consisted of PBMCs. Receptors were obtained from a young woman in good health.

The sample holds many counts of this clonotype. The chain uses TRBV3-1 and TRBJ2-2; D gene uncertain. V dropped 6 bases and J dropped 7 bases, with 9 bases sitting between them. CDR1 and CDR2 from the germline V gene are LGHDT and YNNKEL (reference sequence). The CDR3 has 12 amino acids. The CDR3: CASSPRLGELFF. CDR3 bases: TGTGCCAGCAGTCCGAGACTCGGGGAGCTGTTTTTT.

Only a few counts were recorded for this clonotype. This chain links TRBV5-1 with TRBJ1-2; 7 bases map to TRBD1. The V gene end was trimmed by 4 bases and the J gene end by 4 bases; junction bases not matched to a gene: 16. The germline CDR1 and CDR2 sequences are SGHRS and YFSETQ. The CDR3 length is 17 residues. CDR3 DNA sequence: TGCGCCAGCAGCCCTACGGTCAGAGGACAGGCCTCCTATGGCTACACCTTC. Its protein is CASSPTVRGQASYGYTF. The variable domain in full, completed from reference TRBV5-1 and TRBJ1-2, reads KAGVTQTPRYLIKTRGQQVTLSCSPISGHRSVSWYQQTPGQGLQFLFEYFSETQRNKGNFPGRFSGRQFSNSRSEMNVSTLELGDSALYLCASSPTVRGQASYGYTFGSGTRLTVV.

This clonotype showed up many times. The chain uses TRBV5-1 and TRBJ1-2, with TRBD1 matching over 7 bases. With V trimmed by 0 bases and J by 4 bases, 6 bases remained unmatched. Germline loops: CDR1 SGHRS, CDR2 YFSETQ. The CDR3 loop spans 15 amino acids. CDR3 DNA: TGCGCCAGCAGCTTGGGACAGGGTGTGGTCTATGGCTACACCTTC. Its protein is CASSLGQGVVYGYTF.

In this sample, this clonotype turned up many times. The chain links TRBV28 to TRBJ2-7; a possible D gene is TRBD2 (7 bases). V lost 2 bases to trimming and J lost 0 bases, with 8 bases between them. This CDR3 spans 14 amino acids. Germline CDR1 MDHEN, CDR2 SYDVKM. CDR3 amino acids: CASSLGGASYEQYV. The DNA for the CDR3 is TGTGCCAGCAGTTTAGGGGGGGCCTCCTACGAGCAGTACGTC.

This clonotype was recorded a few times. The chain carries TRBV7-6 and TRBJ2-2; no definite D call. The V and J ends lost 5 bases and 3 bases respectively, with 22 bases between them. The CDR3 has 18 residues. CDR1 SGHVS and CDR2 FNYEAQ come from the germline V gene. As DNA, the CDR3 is TGTGCCAGCAGCCCGAGACAAGATTACAGTAGACACACCGGGGAGCTGTTTTTT. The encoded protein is CASSPRQDYSRHTGELFF.